The clone carrying this T cell receptor beta chain turned up a few times. Its antigen remains unidentified. The sample is drawn from a study of shared clonotypes between healthy human individuals. Study results and caveats: Larger richness was generally estimated for naive than memory subsets. About 5% of naive CD4 clonotypes were common to a handful of donors. Sampling was confined to blood; repertoires within tissues likely differ.

Only in-frame clones appear in the TCRdb table, and some are missing; sequencing was by immunoSEQ multiplex PCR. The table includes hundreds of thousands of clones, 73% detected once. Naive CD45RA+ and memory CD45RA-negative subsets were split from CD4+ cells. CDR1 and CDR2 (germline): GTSNPN, SVGIG (reference sequence). This CDR3 is 15 amino acids long. Trimming took 8 bases from V and 4 from J; bases not matched to a gene: 10. This sequence joins TRBV30 and TRBJ2-6, with 8 bases aligning to TRBD1. The specimen sequenced was memory CD4+ T cells sorted from blood. Subset described: CD45RA-negative fraction. The TCR sequence derives from a woman between 25 and 40 years old in good health. The CDR3 here is CASRGLGSGANVLTF. The CDR3 DNA reads as TGTGCCAGCAGGGGGCTGGGTTCCGGGGCCAACGTCCTGACTTTC.